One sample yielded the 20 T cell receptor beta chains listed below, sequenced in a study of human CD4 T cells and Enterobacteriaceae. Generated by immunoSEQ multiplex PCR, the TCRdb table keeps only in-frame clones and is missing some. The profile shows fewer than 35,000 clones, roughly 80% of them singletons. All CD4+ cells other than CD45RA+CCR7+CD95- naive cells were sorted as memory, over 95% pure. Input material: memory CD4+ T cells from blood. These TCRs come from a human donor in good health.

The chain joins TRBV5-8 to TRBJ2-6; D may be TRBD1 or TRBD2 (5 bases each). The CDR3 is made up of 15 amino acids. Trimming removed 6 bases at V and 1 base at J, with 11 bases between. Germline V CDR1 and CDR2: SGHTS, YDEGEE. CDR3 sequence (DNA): TGTGCCAGCATCTGGTGGGGGTCTGGGGCCAACGTCCTGACTTTC. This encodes CASIWWGSGANVLTF.

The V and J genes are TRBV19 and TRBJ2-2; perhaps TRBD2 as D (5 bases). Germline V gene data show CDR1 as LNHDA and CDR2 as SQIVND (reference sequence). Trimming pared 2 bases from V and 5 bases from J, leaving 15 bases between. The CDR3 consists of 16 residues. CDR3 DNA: TGTGCCAGTAGTATAAGGGAGACCCGGGGAACCGGGGAGCTGTTTTTT. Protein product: CASSIRETRGTGELFF. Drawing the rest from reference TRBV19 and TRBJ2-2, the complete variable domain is DGGITQSPKYLFRKEGQNVTLSCEQNLNHDAMYWYRQDPGQGLRLIYYSQIVNDFQKGDIAEGYSVSREKKESFPLTVTSAQKNPTAFYLCASSIRETRGTGELFFGEGSRLTVL.

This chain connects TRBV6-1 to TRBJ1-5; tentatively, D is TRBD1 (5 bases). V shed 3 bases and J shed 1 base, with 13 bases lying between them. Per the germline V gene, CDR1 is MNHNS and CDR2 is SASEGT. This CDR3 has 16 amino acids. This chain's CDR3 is CASSDLGGTSNQPQHF. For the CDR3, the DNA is TGTGCCAGCAGTGATCTGGGGGGTACCAGCAATCAGCCCCAGCATTTT.

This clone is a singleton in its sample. In DNA, the CDR3 is TGTGCCAGCAGCCCGGGGCGCACAGATACGCAGTATTTT. It encodes CASSPGRTDTQYF. This rearrangement joins TRBV7-9 to TRBJ2-3; D possibly uses TRBD1 or TRBD2 (5 bases each). Trimming stripped 5 bases from V and 1 base from J, with 7 bases between. The V gene's germline CDR1 is SEHNR and CDR2 FQNEAQ (reference sequence). This CDR3 contains 13 residues.

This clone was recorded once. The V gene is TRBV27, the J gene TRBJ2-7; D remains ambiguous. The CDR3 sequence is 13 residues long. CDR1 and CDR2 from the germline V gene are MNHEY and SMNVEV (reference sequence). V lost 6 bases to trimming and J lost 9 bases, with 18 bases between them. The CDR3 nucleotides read TGTGCCAGCAGGGCCAGGCCCAGGAGTACGCAGTACTTC. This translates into CASRARPRSTQYF.

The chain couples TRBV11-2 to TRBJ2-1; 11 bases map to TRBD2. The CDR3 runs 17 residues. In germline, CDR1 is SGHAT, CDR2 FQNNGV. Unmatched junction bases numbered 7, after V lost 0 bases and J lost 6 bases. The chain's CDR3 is CASSLDPRLAGTNEQFF. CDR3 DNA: TGTGCCAGCAGCTTAGATCCGAGACTAGCGGGGACCAATGAGCAGTTCTTC.

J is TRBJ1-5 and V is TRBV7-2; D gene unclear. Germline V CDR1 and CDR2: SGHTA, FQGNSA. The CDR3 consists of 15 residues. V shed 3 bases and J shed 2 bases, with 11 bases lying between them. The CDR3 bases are TGTGCCAGCAGCTTGCTGGAGTTGGGCAATCAGCCCCAGCATTTT. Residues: CASSLLELGNQPQHF.

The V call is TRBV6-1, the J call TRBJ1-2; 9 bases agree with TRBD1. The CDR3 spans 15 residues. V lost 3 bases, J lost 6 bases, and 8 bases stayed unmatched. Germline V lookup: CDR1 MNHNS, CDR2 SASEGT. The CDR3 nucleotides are TGTGCCAGCAGTGACGGGAACAGGGGGCGGAATGGCTACACCTTC. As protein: CASSDGNRGRNGYTF.

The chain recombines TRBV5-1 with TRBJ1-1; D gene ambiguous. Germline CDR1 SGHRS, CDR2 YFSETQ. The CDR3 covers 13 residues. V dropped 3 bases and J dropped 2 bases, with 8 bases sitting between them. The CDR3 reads CASSSSGNTEAFF. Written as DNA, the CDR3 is TGCGCCAGCAGCTCGTCAGGCAACACTGAAGCTTTCTTT. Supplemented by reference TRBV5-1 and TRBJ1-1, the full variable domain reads KAGVTQTPRYLIKTRGQQVTLSCSPISGHRSVSWYQQTPGQGLQFLFEYFSETQRNKGNFPGRFSGRQFSNSRSEMNVSTLELGDSALYLCASSSSGNTEAFFGQGTRLTVV.

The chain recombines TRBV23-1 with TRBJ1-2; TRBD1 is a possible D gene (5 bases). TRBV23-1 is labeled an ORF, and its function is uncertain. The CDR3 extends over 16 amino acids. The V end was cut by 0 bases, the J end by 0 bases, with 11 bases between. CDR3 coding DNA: TGCGCCAGCAGTCAATCGGGGACGGGCACTAACTATGGCTACACCTTC. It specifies CASSQSGTGTNYGYTF.

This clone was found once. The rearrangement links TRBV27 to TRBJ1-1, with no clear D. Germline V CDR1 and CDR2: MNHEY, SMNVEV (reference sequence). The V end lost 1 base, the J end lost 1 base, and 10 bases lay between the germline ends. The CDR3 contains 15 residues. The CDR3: CASSLFSSGNTEAFF. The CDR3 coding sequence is TGTGCCAGCAGTTTATTCTCTTCCGGGAACACTGAAGCTTTCTTT.

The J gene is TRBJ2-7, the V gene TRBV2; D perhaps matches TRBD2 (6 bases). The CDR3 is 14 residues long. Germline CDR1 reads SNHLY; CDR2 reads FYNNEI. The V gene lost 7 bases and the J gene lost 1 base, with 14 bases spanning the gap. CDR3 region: CASTKEGSSYEQYF. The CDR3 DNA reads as TGTGCCAGCACAAAGGAGGGCAGTTCCTACGAGCAGTACTTC. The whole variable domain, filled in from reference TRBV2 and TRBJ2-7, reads EPEVTQTPSHQVTQMGQEVILRCVPISNHLYFYWYRQILGQKVEFLVSFYNNEISEKSEIFDDQFSVERPDGSNFTLKIRSTKLEDSAMYFCASTKEGSSYEQYFGPGTRLTVT.

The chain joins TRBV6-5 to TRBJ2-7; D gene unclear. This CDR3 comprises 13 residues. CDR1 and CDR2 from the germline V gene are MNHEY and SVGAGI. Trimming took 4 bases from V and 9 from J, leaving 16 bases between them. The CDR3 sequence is CASSSGSSLSQYF. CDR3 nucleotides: TGTGCCAGCAGTTCGGGCTCCTCCCTCTCGCAGTACTTC.

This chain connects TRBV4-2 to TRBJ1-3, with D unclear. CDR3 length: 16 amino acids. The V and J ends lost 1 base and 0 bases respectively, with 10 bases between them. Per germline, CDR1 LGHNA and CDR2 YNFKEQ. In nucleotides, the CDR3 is TGTGCCAGCAGCCAAGTGGGAGGGATCTCTGGAAACACCATATATTTT. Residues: CASSQVGGISGNTIYF.

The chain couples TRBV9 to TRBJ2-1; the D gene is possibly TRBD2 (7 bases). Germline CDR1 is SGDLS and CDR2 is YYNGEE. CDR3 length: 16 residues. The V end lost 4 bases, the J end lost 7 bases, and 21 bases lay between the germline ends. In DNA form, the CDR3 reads TGTGCCAGCAGCCCAGTTGGAGGGGGGGCCTCAAATGAGCAGTTCTTC. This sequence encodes CASSPVGGGASNEQFF.

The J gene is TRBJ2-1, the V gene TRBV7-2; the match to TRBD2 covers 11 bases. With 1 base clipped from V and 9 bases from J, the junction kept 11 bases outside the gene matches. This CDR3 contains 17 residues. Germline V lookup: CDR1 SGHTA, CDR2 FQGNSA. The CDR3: CASSLVGSGRALGEQFF. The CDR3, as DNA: TGTGCCAGCAGCTTAGTAGGTAGCGGGAGGGCCCTCGGTGAGCAGTTCTTC.

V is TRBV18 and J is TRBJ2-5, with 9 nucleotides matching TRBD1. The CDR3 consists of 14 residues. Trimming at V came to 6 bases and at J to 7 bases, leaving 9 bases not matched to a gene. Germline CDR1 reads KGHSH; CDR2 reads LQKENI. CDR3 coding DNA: TGTGCCAGCTCTCGCGACACGGGACAGGGGACCCAGTACTTC. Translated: CASSRDTGQGTQYF.

CDR3 region: CASSQDPQENTGELFF. In DNA, the CDR3 is TGTGCCAGCAGCCAAGATCCACAGGAGAACACCGGGGAGCTGTTTTTT. V gene TRBV4-2 combines with J gene TRBJ2-2, with D perhaps TRBD1 (5 bases). The CDR3 totals 16 residues. Trimming cost V 0 bases and J 1 base, with 9 bases left between them. Germline-derived CDR1 and CDR2 are LGHNA and YNFKEQ.

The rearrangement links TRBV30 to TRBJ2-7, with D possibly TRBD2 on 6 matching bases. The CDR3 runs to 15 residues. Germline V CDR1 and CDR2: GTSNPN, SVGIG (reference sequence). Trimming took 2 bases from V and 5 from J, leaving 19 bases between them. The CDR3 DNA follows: TGTGCCTGGAGTTTCCGGAGGGCCCGAGGGGACGAGCAGTACTTC. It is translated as CAWSFRRARGDEQYF.

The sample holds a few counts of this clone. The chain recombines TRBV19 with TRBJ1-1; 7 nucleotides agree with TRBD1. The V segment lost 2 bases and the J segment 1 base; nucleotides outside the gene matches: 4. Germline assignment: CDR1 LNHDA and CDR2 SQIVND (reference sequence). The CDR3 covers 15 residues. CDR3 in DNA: TGTGCCAGTAGTATATCCGGGACAGCGAACACTGAAGCTTTCTTT. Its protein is CASSISGTANTEAFF. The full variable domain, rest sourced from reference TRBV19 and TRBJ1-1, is DGGITQSPKYLFRKEGQNVTLSCEQNLNHDAMYWYRQDPGQGLRLIYYSQIVNDFQKGDIAEGYSVSREKKESFPLTVTSAQKNPTAFYLCASSISGTANTEAFFGQGTRLTVV.